This T cell receptor beta chain was identified during a study of cytomegalovirus exposure and HLA in healthy donors (dated by TCRdb to the late 2010s). Study-wide context: According to an earlier analysis of 587 of the donors, about 180 million T cells yielded 95 million to 140 million unique TCR beta sequences and less than 300 Gb of sequence data. Approximately 300 gigabases of sequencing data and roughly 80 million unique TCR sequences made up an early release that covered over 550 HLA-typed donors. Of the 398 genotyped donors, 75% to 85% were placed in the genetic ancestry cluster associated with self-reported Caucasian donors. The study was designed to test whether signatures of past pathogen exposure could be identified by cataloging public T cell receptors. The T cell repertoires of 666 subjects were profiled by immunosequencing and related to cytomegalovirus serostatus. Besides the first cohort of more than 650 subjects, a separate validation cohort made up of 95 to 150 different subjects was used. To predict cytomegalovirus infection status, the study combined high-throughput TCR immunosequencing, statistical association of individual TCRs with disease status, and machine learning. A later analysis re-examined previously published TCR beta repertoires from just over 650 donors and added high-resolution HLA genotyping to investigate patterns of TCR occurrence. The later analysis used no new phenotypic data to find candidate immune exposures, relying instead on TCR beta sequences and their occurrence across donors. An earlier analysis of approximately 640 of the donors applied high-throughput TCR beta sequencing to assess whether each TCR beta V gene segment acted as functional or pseudogenic. Donor age, sex, ethnicity and CMV serostatus were collected together with the repertoire data. A later genetic analysis used genome-wide SNP genotypes for about three fifths of the 666 donors, treating that subset as a discovery cohort. All discovery cohort repertoires had been generated on a single sequencing platform. Both class I and class II loci were covered by HLA typing, at four-digit resolution. The number of typed donors differed by locus: about 620-640 for A, B, C, DRB1 and DQB1; 500 to 550 for DQA1; some 590 for DPA1; and 400 to 480 for DPB1. Roughly five DR-DQ haplotypes were treated as single units for association and clustering because of strong linkage in the cohort. Across about 380 genotyped donors of the cohort, an average of roughly 200,000 unique TCR beta nucleotide sequences per donor were sequenced, and approximately 17% of those sequences were non-productive.

Relative to germline, V is 3 bases shorter and J is 1 base shorter, with 3 bases between their ends. CDR1 is given as SGHTA and CDR2 as FQGNSA, both from the germline V gene. The CDR3 goes from the cysteine to the phenylalanine over 12 residues. Just the 36-base CDR3 DNA is kept, in frame starting at base 1. Library generation was performed with the immunoSEQ multiplex PCR assay. For the multiplex PCR, a mixture combining 60 forward primers for TCR Vbeta segments and 13 reverse primers for TCR Jbeta segments was used. The CDR3 region of rearranged TCR beta genes was amplified from genomic DNA by a multiplex PCR assay. Amplified TCR beta libraries were sequenced as 87-base-pair reads on the Illumina HiSeq System. For the original study's pipeline: A later analysis tallied about 77 million unique TCR beta chains across the 666 repertoires, and some 10 million of those chains were shared by two or more donors. A nearest-neighbor algorithm error-corrected the raw reads and collapsed the reads into unique sequences, merging closely related sequences to remove PCR and sequencing errors. CDR3 sequences were aligned to IMGT reference sequences to assign V, D and J gene segments. For a sequence to be retained, a match of at least six nucleotides to both a V gene segment and a J gene segment was required. Rearrangements were classified as productive when the CDR3 lacked stop codons and remained in frame with V and J, and all other rearrangements were classified as non-productive. Following IMGT convention, CDR3 was defined as the stretch from the second conserved V-encoded cysteine up to the conserved J-encoded phenylalanine. The earlier analysis of about 530 of the donors excluded any sequence lacking an unambiguous match to a single V gene segment. An earlier analysis of 500 to 700 of the donors classified V segments as functional when productive rearrangements were above 56.7% and as segregating when the standard deviation between donors was above 5%. To diagnose cytomegalovirus status from the catalog of TCR beta chain sequences, a statistical classification framework was built. In a later analysis, V and J genes were assigned by comparing TCR nucleotide sequences against IMGT/GENE-DB human TR gene sequences. In a later analysis, CDR3 sequences and most-parsimonious VDJ recombination scenarios were assigned using the TCRdist pipeline. A later analysis defined each TCR beta chain by its CDR3 amino acid sequence plus V-gene family, and excluded reads lacking a unique V-gene family. A later analysis removed roughly 590 highly shared, low-generation-probability nucleotide sequences to deal with suspected cross-contamination and a sequencing artifact. A later analysis calculated a clonal expansion index for each public chain from normalized within-repertoire ranks of inferred template counts. In a later analysis, generation probabilities were computed using a VDJ recombination model fitted to out-of-frame rearrangements, and the results were checked against IGoR. A later analysis scored TCR-TCR, TCR-HLA and TCR-CMV co-occurrence with hypergeometric tests, applying a repertoire-size bias correction to TCR pairs. In a later analysis, false discovery rates were estimated by permuting HLA or CMV assignments 20 times. In a later analysis, co-occurring TCRs were grouped with DBSCAN, and TCRdist sequence similarity was added when clustering was performed within HLA-allele-positive subsets. Co-occurrence clustering excluded repertoires with fewer than 30,000 or more than 120,000 public chains, plus five with anomalous nucleotide sharing. TCRdb retrieved this table from immuneACCESS and kept in-frame rearrangements only. Not all clones are present; in checked studies, unresolved V genes account for under half, and no reason is known for the remainder. That table furnishes V, J and clone size, whereas the DNA furnished D and trimming. The sample has about 170,000 clones on record, nearly 80% of them singletons. The ten largest clonotypes hold around 0.97% of the sample.

Here is what the overall study found, with its caveats: This cohort had only TCR beta chains sequenced, and the lack of alpha or paired-chain data limited which features could be detected. At a false discovery rate of 0.05, a later analysis linked about 16,000 TCR beta sequences to specific HLA alleles. A further reported finding was that TCR beta sequences accurately predicted the HLA-A and HLA-B alleles for most subjects in the first cohort. A later genetic analysis associated a missense DCLRE1C variant with V-gene and J-gene trimming of TCR beta chains, and an independent cohort replicated the association. While some public TCRs were present in many individuals, most TCR sequences turned up only very rarely across donors. Compared with the approximately 720-donor mean, donors in an Asian-associated ancestry cluster had fewer N-insertions in productive TCRs, according to a later genetic analysis. The classifier was reported to diagnose cytomegalovirus status with high specificity and sensitivity in both the original and validation cohorts. The 87-base-pair reads could not distinguish some IMGT-functional V segments, including TRBV6-2 and TRBV6-3, so those segments were excluded. A later analysis found that most CMV-associated TCR beta chains appeared HLA-restricted, with HLA associations seemingly driven largely by CMV exposure. Fewer than 20 rarely observed V segments, including chromosome 9 orphons, were excluded from the earlier analysis of about 610 of the donors because counts were too low. Strong co-occurrence of HLA alleles, especially DR and DQ, made assigning TCR associations to individual alleles difficult. HLA typing was unavailable for some donors at each locus, so association tests used only the typed subset. According to the authors, the approach could potentially be generalized to other disease states and immunological phenotypes. The study listed 150 to 200 TCR beta chains as associated with cytomegalovirus. A few of the identified cytomegalovirus-associated TCR beta chains were confirmed in vitro to be specific for cytomegalovirus antigens. In a later analysis, the rate of TCR association differed among HLA loci, with DRB1 alleles having the most associated TCRs and HLA-C alleles having the fewest. The only immune exposure information available for the cohort was CMV serostatus. Correlated functional status among segregating V segments might reflect linkage disequilibrium, but an unknown experimental factor could not be ruled out. In a later analysis, HLA-associated TCR beta chains were found to be more clonally expanded and to have lower generation probabilities than equally common non-associated chains. A later analysis reported that several top co-occurrence clusters appeared linked to parvovirus B19, influenza, CMV and Epstein-Barr virus. In an earlier analysis of more than 500 of the donors, most TCR beta V segments appeared in productive rearrangements about 87% or about 30% of the time, broadly matching IMGT annotations. The sequencing pipeline was judged likely to have produced a cluster of highly shared sequence variants as a technical artifact. Presence/absence analyses assumed roughly uniform sequencing depth across donors, an assumption that may not hold.

The cohort consisted of 600 to 700 healthy bone marrow donors. All cohort members were sampled while nominally healthy, although unrecorded immune exposures were likely present. The donor tested CMV seropositive, placing the donor among the 289 seropositive members of the cohort. Every donor gave a peripheral blood sample, and the peripheral blood mononuclear cells from that sample were used for TCR beta sequencing. Genomic DNA was extracted from the blood cell samples with the Qiagen DNeasy Blood Extraction Kit. This clone was seen only a few times. Its antigen remains undetermined. Base qualities are missing; no much larger clone stands one base away.

The rearranged chain carries TRBV7-2 and TRBJ1-1; no confident D gene assignment can be made. Specimen: PBMCs. The TCR originated in a woman in her forties or fifties in good health and CMV-seropositive. The nucleotides read TGTGCCAGCAGCTTCCGGAACACTGAAGCTTTCTTT. It translates as CASSFRNTEAFF.